The TCR beta chain described here comes from a study of blood T cell repertoires in COVID-19. The length of the CDR3 is 15 residues. The germline V gene has CDR1 SQVTM and CDR2 ANQGSEA. V was pared by 0 bases and J by 2 bases, with 3 bases of the junction left unmatched. In the authors' workflow: Reference gene primer amplification yielded estimated nucleated cell counts. Data came from immunoSEQ multiplex PCR; TCRdb stores just in-frame clones and leaves some out. That table supplies the V and J calls and clone size; D and trimming were determined from the DNA. The sample has tens of thousands of clones; roughly three quarters are singletons.

The sequence came from a man aged 65 to 85 with COVID-19, enrolled during active disease. The rearrangement uses TRBV29-1 and TRBJ2-1; 8 bases line up with TRBD2. The specimen sequenced was peripheral blood. CDR3 in amino acids: CSVEDPAGAYNEQFF. The CDR3 DNA reads TGCAGCGTTGAAGATCCAGCGGGAGCCTACAATGAGCAGTTCTTC.